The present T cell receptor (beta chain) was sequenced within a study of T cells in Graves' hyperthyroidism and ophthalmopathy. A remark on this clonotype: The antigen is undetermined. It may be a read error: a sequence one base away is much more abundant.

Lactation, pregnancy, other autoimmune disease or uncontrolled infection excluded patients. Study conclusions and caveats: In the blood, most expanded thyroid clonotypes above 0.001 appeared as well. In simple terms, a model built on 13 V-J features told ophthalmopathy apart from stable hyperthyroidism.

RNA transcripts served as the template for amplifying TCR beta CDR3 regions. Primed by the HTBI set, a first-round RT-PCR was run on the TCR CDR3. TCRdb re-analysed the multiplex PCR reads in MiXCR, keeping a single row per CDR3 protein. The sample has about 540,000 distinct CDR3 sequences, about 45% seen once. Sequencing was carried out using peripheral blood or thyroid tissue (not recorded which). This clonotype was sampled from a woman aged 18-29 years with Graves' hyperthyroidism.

Written as DNA, the CDR3 is TGTGCCGGCAGTGAAGGTCAGGGGTCGATACAAGAGACCCAGTACTTC. Amino acids: CAGSEGQGSIQETQYF. This sequence joins TRBV2 and TRBJ2-5; possible D gene TRBD1, 6 bases. The CDR3 is made up of 16 amino acids. Germline lookup yields CDR1 SNHLY and CDR2 FYNNEI.